This section outlines one TCR beta chain sequence together with its context. This sample is part of a study of tissue T cells after allogeneic stem cell transplantation. Assay used: immunoSEQ multiplex PCR; TCRdb lists only in-frame clones, some missing. The sample has tens of thousands of clones, over 75% seen once. Trimming removed 4 bases at V and 7 bases at J, with 8 bases between. Germline V CDR1 and CDR2: LNHDA, SQIVND (reference sequence). The length of the CDR3 is 12 residues. Sequenced material: blood, taken before transplantation. This chain joins TRBV19 and TRBJ2-1; perhaps TRBD1 as D (5 bases). This clonotype originated in a woman aged 18 to 55 who later had graft-versus-host disease after an allogeneic stem cell transplant. CDR3 bases: TGTGCCAGTAGTAACAGGTTGAATGAGCAGTTCTTC. Translating it yields CASSNRLNEQFF.